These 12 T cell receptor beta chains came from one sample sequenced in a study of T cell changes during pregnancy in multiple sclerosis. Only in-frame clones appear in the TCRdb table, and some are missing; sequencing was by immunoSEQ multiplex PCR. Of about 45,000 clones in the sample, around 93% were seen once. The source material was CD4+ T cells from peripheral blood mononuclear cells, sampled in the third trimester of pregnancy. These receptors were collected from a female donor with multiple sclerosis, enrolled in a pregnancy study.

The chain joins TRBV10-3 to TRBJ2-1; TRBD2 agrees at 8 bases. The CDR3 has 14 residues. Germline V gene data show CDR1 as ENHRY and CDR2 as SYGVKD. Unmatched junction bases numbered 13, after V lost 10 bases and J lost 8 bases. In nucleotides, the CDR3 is TGTGCCACCTCCCTTGGCGGGAGGAGGGATGAGCAGTTCTTC. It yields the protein CATSLGGRRDEQFF.

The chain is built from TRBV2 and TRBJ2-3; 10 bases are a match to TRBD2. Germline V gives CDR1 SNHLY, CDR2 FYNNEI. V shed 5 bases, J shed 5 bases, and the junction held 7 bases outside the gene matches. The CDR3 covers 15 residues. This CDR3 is CASSTGLARGDTQYF. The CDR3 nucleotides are TGTGCCAGCAGTACGGGACTAGCGAGGGGAGATACGCAGTATTTT.

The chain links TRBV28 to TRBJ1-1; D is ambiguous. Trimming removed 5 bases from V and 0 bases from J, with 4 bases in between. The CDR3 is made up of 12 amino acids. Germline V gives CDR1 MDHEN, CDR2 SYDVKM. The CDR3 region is CASSTVNTEAFF. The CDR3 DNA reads TGTGCCAGCAGTACGGTGAACACTGAAGCTTTCTTT. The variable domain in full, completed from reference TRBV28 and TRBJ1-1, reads DVKVTQSSRYLVKRTGEKVFLECVQDMDHENMFWYRQDPGLGLRLIYFSYDVKMKEKGDIPEGYSVSREKKERFSLILESASTNQTSMYLCASSTVNTEAFFGQGTRLTVV.

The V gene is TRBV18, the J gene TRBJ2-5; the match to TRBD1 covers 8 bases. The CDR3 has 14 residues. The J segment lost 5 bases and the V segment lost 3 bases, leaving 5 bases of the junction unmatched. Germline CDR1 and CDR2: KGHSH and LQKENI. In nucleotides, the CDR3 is TGTGCCAGCTCACCGGGACAGGTCGGTGAGACCCAGTACTTC. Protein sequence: CASSPGQVGETQYF.

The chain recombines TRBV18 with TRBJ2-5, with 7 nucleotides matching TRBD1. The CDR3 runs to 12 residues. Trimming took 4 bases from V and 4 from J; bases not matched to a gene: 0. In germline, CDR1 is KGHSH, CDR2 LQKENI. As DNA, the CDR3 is TGTGCCAGCTCACGGGACAGAGAGACCCAGTACTTC. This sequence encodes CASSRDRETQYF.

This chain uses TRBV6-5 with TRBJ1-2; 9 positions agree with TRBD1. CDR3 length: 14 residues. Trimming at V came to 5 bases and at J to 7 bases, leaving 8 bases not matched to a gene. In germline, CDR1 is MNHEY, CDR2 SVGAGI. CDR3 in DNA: TGTGCCAGCAGTCGTGGACAGGGGTCGGCTGGCTACACCTTC. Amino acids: CASSRGQGSAGYTF.

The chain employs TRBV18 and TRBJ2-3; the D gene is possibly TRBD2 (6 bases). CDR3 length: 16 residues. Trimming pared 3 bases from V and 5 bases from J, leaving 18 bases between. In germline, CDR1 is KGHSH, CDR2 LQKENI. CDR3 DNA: TGTGCCAGCTCACCCGACGTCAGCGGGCGCGAAGATACGCAGTATTTT. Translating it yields CASSPDVSGREDTQYF.

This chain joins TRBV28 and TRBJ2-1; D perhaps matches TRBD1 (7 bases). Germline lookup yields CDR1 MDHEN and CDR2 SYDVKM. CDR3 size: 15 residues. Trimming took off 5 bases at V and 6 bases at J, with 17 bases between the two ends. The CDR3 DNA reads TGTGCCAGCAGTCACAGACAGGGAGGTCGCAATGAGCAGTTCTTC. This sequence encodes CASSHRQGGRNEQFF.

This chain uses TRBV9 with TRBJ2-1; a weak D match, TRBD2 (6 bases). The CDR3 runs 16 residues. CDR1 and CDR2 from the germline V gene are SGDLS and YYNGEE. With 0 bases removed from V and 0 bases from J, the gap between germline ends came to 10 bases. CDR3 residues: CASSVASDSSYNEQFF. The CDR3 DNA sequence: TGTGCCAGCAGCGTAGCTAGCGACAGCTCCTACAATGAGCAGTTCTTC.

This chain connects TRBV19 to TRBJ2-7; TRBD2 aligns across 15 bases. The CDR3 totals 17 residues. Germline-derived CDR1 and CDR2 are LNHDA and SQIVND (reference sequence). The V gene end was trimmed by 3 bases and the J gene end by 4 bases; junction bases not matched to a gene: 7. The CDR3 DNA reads TGTGCCAGTAGTATGAGGACTAGCGGGAGGGCCTTTTACGAGCAGTACTTC. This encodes CASSMRTSGRAFYEQYF.

The CDR3 bases are TGTGCCAGCAGCTTACAGGGCGGCTCACCCCTCCACTTT. Protein sequence: CASSLQGGSPLHF. The chain has TRBV7-3 and TRBJ1-6; TRBD1 is a possible D gene (5 bases). The ends were cut back, 2 bases at V and 10 bases at J, with 9 bases in the middle. This CDR3 has 13 amino acids. Germline V gene lookup returns CDR1 SGHTA and CDR2 FQGTGA.

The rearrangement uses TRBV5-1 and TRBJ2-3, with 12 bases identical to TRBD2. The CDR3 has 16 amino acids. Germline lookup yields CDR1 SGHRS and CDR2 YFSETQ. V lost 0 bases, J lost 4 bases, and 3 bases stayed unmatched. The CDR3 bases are TGCGCCAGCAGCTTGGGGGCTAGCGGGAGGGCAGATACGCAGTATTTT. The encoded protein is CASSLGASGRADTQYF.